Listed below are T cell receptor beta chains from one sample, sequenced in a study of blood T cell repertoires in COVID-19. Here immunoSEQ multiplex PCR was the method, and the copy in TCRdb shows in-frame clones only, minus some. The table has some 400,000 clones, around 90% seen once. Source material: peripheral blood. Receptors originate from a human donor in a cohort sampled during active COVID-19. The CDR3 runs from the conserved cysteine through the conserved F or W.

V,J,CDR3
TRBV4-2,TRBJ2-3,CASSQDVTQYF
TRBV24-1,TRBJ2-3,CATSDVRLQYGDTQYF
TRBV14,TRBJ1-1,CASSPLTGGTEAFF
TRBV27,TRBJ1-1,CASSFGANTEAFF
TRBV11-2,TRBJ2-5,CASSFRHFQETQYF
TRBV7-9,TRBJ2-5,CASSLVAPRETQYF
TRBV5-1,TRBJ1-3,CASSSGTGDTIYF
TRBV7-8,TRBJ1-4,CASSLVTGGAEKLFF
TRBV7-9,TRBJ2-1,CASSAGDKTEQFF
TRBV11-2,TRBJ2-1,CASSLSWAVYNEQFF
TRBV9,TRBJ1-2,CASSPRDTANYGYTF
TRBV30,TRBJ2-2,CAWTVLAGTGELFF
TRBV4-2,TRBJ1-4,CASSQDPARAWEKLFF
TRBV6-4,TRBJ2-2,CASSDRGNTGELFF
TRBV15,TRBJ2-5,CATSRTHPGLAGRETQYF
TRBV12-3/TRBV12-4,TRBJ2-3,CASSLVQSDTQYF
TRBV19,TRBJ2-1,CASSSSGGLYNEQFF
TRBV2,TRBJ2-7,CASSYTGTSGVWQYF
TRBV6-5,TRBJ1-4,CASSYRGYEKLFF
TRBV3-1/TRBV3-2,TRBJ2-7,CASSSSGGATSEQYF
TRBV29-1,TRBJ1-4,CSVGLQGSGEKLFF
TRBV28,TRBJ2-7,CASSFGGLAGTYEQYF
TRBV27,TRBJ1-6,CASSWVGGNSPLHF
TRBV18,TRBJ2-5,CASSPPLLADRETQYF
TRBV25-1,TRBJ2-1,CASSEYREDEQFF
TRBV7-3,TRBJ2-2,CASSSTRGLVTGELFF
TRBV6-6,TRBJ2-1,CASSPGSESEQFF
TRBV6-5,TRBJ2-7,CASRKLGQLYEQYF